This T cell receptor beta chain was recorded in a study of early stage breast cancer tumors. Study-wide background: Of around 15 invasive breast tumors, about a dozen were hormone receptor-positive, HER2-negative. Findings of the study overall: Tumors had around 2.5-fold higher T cell density than normal breast.

Remarks on this clone: As yet, its antigen is unknown.

Clones were read by immunoSEQ multiplex PCR, and TCRdb kept only the in-frame ones, dropping some. The table records 70,000 or so clones, approximately 84% of them present only once. The sequenced sample consisted of blood. This TCR was sampled from a person aged 35 to 50 with breast cancer.

The CDR3 sequence is CASSTLGLAGADTQYF. CDR3 DNA: TGTGCCAGCAGTACACTCGGACTAGCGGGAGCGGATACGCAGTATTTT. This sequence joins TRBV4-2 and TRBJ2-3; 13 positions agree with TRBD2. The CDR3 has 16 residues. V trimming: 6 bases; J trimming: 6 bases; junction bases outside the gene matches: 9. Germline V gives CDR1 LGHNA, CDR2 YNFKEQ.